The TCR beta chain under discussion was sequenced for a study of T-cell memory formation after mild COVID-19. TCRdb re-derived calls from the 5' RACE reads in MiXCR, one entry per CDR3 protein. The sample consists of about 500,000 distinct CDR3 sequences, roughly 20% of them appearing once. The germline V gene encodes CDR1 LGHNA and CDR2 YNFKEQ. CDR3 length: 16 amino acids. Trimming shortened V by 1 base and J by 11 bases, and 21 bases separated the two germline ends. This TCR derives from an adult woman who had mild COVID-19 (a few samples of this study predate the infection). Cell type and time point are not known. This chain joins TRBV4-2 and TRBJ1-3; D uncertain. The sequenced material came from PBMCs or a T cell subset sorted from them (not recorded which). The CDR3 nucleotides read TGTGCCAGCAGCCAAGTATTGGCCGAGATGGGGAAGGCCATATATTTT. It codes for CASSQVLAEMGKAIYF.